These T cell receptor beta chains were read from a single sample in a study of siplizumab effects on memory and regulatory T cells. The repertoire was sequenced with immunoSEQ multiplex PCR; TCRdb's copy has only in-frame clones and lacks some. The sample yields just over 60,000 clones, about 80% seen once. Sequencing was performed on memory CD4+ T cells sorted from blood. Source of these receptors: a human donor in good health. Each CDR3 is given with its conserved first and last residue. A D gene is named only where the DNA matches it firmly. Some rows have no size entry. The others give once, few or many, or a class for an expanded clone.

.	TRBD1	TRBV27	TRBJ1-3	CASRSTGSGNTIYF	TGTGCCAGCAGGTCGACAGGGTCAGGAAACACCATATATTTT
.	.	TRBV15	TRBJ2-5	CATSRAEGRETQYF	TGTGCCACCAGCAGGGCCGAGGGCAGGGAGACCCAGTACTTC
.	TRBD1	TRBV7-2	TRBJ2-7	CASSRSGTASYEQYF	TGTGCCAGCAGCCGGTCCGGGACAGCCTCGTACGAGCAGTACTTC
once	.	TRBV15	TRBJ1-1	CATSRDVREAFF	TGTGCCACCAGCAGAGATGTCAGGGAGGCTTTCTTT
once	TRBD1	TRBV5-1	TRBJ2-1	CASSYTGDNEQFF	TGCGCCAGCAGCTACACAGGGGACAATGAGCAGTTCTTC
.	TRBD1	TRBV7-2	TRBJ1-2	CASSLGQGGGYTF	TGTGCCAGCAGCCTCGGACAGGGCGGTGGCTACACCTTC
few	TRBD1	TRBV19	TRBJ2-7	CASSIFSSGTGTHEQYF	TGTGCCAGTAGTATATTCAGCTCCGGGACAGGGACCCACGAGCAGTACTTC
.	TRBD1	TRBV5-6	TRBJ1-2	CASSLELGGKESYTF	TGTGCCAGCAGCTTGGAGCTAGGGGGCAAGGAGAGCTACACCTTC
.	TRBD2	TRBV6-5	TRBJ2-7	CASSQRGPSYEQYF	TGTGCCAGCAGTCAGCGGGGGCCCTCCTACGAGCAGTACTTC
.	.	TRBV28	TRBJ1-1	CASQLPQGLTTEAFF	TGTGCCAGCCAACTACCACAGGGCCTCACGACTGAAGCTTTCTTT
.	.	TRBV4-1	TRBJ2-2	CASSQEQGSGELFF	TGCGCCAGCAGCCAAGAACAGGGTTCCGGGGAGCTGTTTTTT
.	.	TRBV11-2	TRBJ2-7	CASSLERRALTYEQYF	TGTGCCAGCAGCTTAGAACGGCGGGCCTTAACCTACGAGCAGTACTTC
.	TRBD2	TRBV7-2	TRBJ2-7	CASSLARIAGYEQYF	TGTGCCAGCAGCTTAGCAAGGATAGCGGGCTACGAGCAGTACTTC
.	TRBD1	TRBV7-6	TRBJ1-2	CASSHLDRELDYTF	TGTGCCAGCAGCCACCTCGACAGGGAACTGGACTACACCTTC
.	.	TRBV6-1	TRBJ2-5	CASSPHTKETQYF	TGTGCCAGCAGTCCACATACCAAAGAGACCCAGTACTTC
.	.	TRBV7-9	TRBJ1-2	CASSLGDTFYYGYTF	TGTGCCAGCAGCTTAGGCGACACCTTCTACTATGGCTACACCTTC
.	.	TRBV7-2	TRBJ2-5	CASSLGGRETQYF	TGTGCCAGCAGCTTAGGGGGTAGAGAGACCCAGTACTTC
few	.	TRBV11-1	TRBJ2-7	CASSLVDSSYEQYF	TGTGCCAGCAGCTTAGTAGACAGCTCCTACGAGCAGTACTTC
.	.	TRBV19	TRBJ1-1	CASSRVGAGTEAFF	TGTGCCAGTAGTAGAGTGGGGGCGGGAACTGAAGCTTTCTTT
few	.	TRBV30	TRBJ1-1	CAWRQDKNTEAFF	TGTGCCTGGAGACAAGATAAGAACACTGAAGCTTTCTTT
.	.	TRBV5-5	TRBJ1-2	CASSLFRLFRDGGYTF	TGTGCCAGCAGCTTGTTCCGCCTTTTTCGGGATGGGGGCTACACCTTC
.	TRBD2	TRBV7-9	TRBJ2-3	CASSPRLAGRGDTQYF	TGTGCCAGCAGCCCCCGACTAGCGGGACGGGGAGATACGCAGTATTTT
.	TRBD1	TRBV18	TRBJ1-2	CASSPDRDYGYTF	TGTGCCAGCTCACCGGACAGGGACTATGGCTACACCTTC
.	TRBD1	TRBV27	TRBJ1-2	CASSPYNRGQGNGYTF	TGTGCCAGCAGTCCGTATAACCGGGGACAGGGAAACGGCTACACCTTC
.	.	TRBV20-1	TRBJ1-2	CSAREPGGYTF	TGCAGTGCTAGAGAACCGGGTGGCTACACCTTC
.	.	TRBV7-2	TRBJ2-1	CASSFSGSSYNEQFF	TGTGCCAGCAGCTTTAGCGGAAGCTCCTACAATGAGCAGTTCTTC
.	.	TRBV9	TRBJ1-1	CASSSQGLSTEAFF	TGTGCCAGCAGCTCTCAGGGGTTGAGCACTGAAGCTTTCTTT
.	.	TRBV5-6	TRBJ2-1	CASSLFSMGEQFF	TGTGCCAGCAGCCTCTTTTCTATGGGTGAGCAGTTCTTC
.	TRBD1	TRBV7-3	TRBJ2-2	CASSLRPGGNTGELFF	TGTGCCAGCAGCTTAAGGCCAGGGGGTAACACCGGGGAGCTGTTTTTT
few	TRBD1	TRBV27	TRBJ1-5	CASSLSGTGIRQPQHF	TGTGCCAGCAGTTTATCGGGGACAGGGATCCGTCAGCCCCAGCATTTT
.	.	TRBV2	TRBJ1-1	CASSIGTTEAFF	TGTGCCAGTTCCATAGGGACCACTGAAGCTTTCTTT
once	TRBD1	TRBV7-2	TRBJ1-6	CATKQGVGSSPLHF	TGTGCCACGAAACAGGGGGTAGGGAGTTCACCCCTCCACTTT
once	.	TRBV5-1	TRBJ1-1	CASFRQEMNTEAFF	TGCGCCAGCTTCAGACAGGAGATGAACACTGAAGCTTTCTTT